Each of the 25 T cell receptor beta chains below was sequenced from the same sample in a study of CD8+ T cells in alopecia areata (dated by TCRdb to 2017 to 2018). Library method: the immunoSEQ multiplex PCR assay. RNA was extracted from all samples and reverse transcribed into cDNA, which served as template for TCR sequencing. TCRdb mirrors the immuneACCESS table, restricted to in-frame sequences. Some clones are absent from its copies; in checked studies, under half trace to an unresolved V gene, and the reason for the others is unknown. This sample gives approximately 180,000 clones in total; 50% to 60% of them show up just once. Of the sample, roughly 14% falls within the top ten clones. In light of the paper, this sample's time point label describes: baseline before oral tofacitinib. Sequenced material: CD4+ T cells sorted from blood, taken at week 0. These TCRs come from a human donor with alopecia areata.

The chain is built from TRBV11-2 and TRBJ2-2; D unclear. The CDR3 is 14 residues long. Germline CDR1 SGHAT, CDR2 FQNNGV. With 5 bases removed from V and 1 base from J, the gap between germline ends came to 8 bases. The CDR3 sequence: CASSASENTGELFF. Here the CDR3 DNA reads TGTGCCAGCAGCGCGAGTGAGAACACCGGGGAGCTGTTTTTT.

This clone was seen a handful of times. V and J are TRBV25-1 and TRBJ1-1; 7 nucleotides match TRBD1. Trimming took 5 bases from V and 5 from J; bases not matched to a gene: 8. The V gene's germline CDR1 is MGHDK and CDR2 SYGVNS. The CDR3 sequence is 14 residues long. CDR3 protein: CASSLEGARTEAFF. In DNA, the CDR3 is TGTGCCAGCAGTTTGGAGGGGGCGAGGACTGAAGCTTTCTTT.

V and J are TRBV29-1 and TRBJ1-3; no reliable D call. This CDR3 spans 15 amino acids. Germline-derived CDR1 and CDR2 are SQVTM and ANQGSEA. The V end was cut by 6 bases, the J end by 0 bases, with 15 bases between. CDR3 coding DNA: TGCAGCGTATCCCCTCGGCTTAGCTCTGGAAACACCATATATTTT. Amino acids: CSVSPRLSSGNTIYF.

The chain links TRBV29-1 to TRBJ2-3, with a tentative D call TRBD1 (5 bases). The CDR3 contains 16 residues. V was trimmed by 6 bases and J by 0 bases, leaving 19 bases between them. The germline gives CDR1 SQVTM, CDR2 ANQGSEA. Written as DNA, the CDR3 is TGCAGCGTGGGGATGGGCGCAGGGTTTAGCACAGATACGCAGTATTTT. Translating it yields CSVGMGAGFSTDTQYF.

This clone was picked up a small number of times. The gene calls are TRBV15 and TRBJ2-1; TRBD2 agrees at 11 bases. V shed 2 bases, J shed 6 bases, and the junction held 6 bases outside the gene matches. The CDR3 has 16 amino acids. Germline V gives CDR1 LNHNV, CDR2 YYDKDF (reference sequence). The chain's CDR3 is CATSRWGLAVTNEQFF. CDR3 nucleotides: TGTGCCACCAGCAGATGGGGACTAGCGGTAACCAATGAGCAGTTCTTC.

This clone was counted between two and nine times. V usage is TRBV5-1 and J usage is TRBJ1-1; TRBD1 might be the D (5 bases). V gave up 5 bases and J gave up 6 bases, with 14 bases separating them. The CDR3 covers 13 residues. In germline, CDR1 is SGHRS, CDR2 YFSETQ. The CDR3 reads CASRNQGTPEAFF. DNA for the CDR3: TGCGCCAGCAGAAATCAGGGTACCCCTGAAGCTTTCTTT.

The rearrangement links TRBV10-1 to TRBJ1-1; the D gene is possibly TRBD1 (5 bases). This CDR3 comprises 15 residues. Germline CDR1 is WNHNN and CDR2 is SYGVQD (reference sequence). Trimming took 0 bases from V and 1 from J, leaving 9 bases between them. This chain's CDR3 is CASSESRGANTEAFF. DNA for the CDR3: TGCGCCAGCAGTGAGTCGAGAGGGGCGAACACTGAAGCTTTCTTT.

This chain joins TRBV5-1 and TRBJ1-2; D is ambiguous. The CDR3 is made up of 12 amino acids. The germline CDR1 and CDR2 sequences are SGHRS and YFSETQ. V lost 4 bases and J 4 bases, leaving 8 bases between the germline ends. DNA of the CDR3: TGCGCCAGCAGCCCCGACTTCTATGGCTACACCTTC. Amino acid sequence: CASSPDFYGYTF.

This clone was counted between two and nine times. This sample also contains other DNA sequences that code for the same CDR3. V gene TRBV5-6 combines with J gene TRBJ2-5; TRBD1 aligns across 7 bases. Germline values: CDR1 SGHDT, CDR2 YYEEEE. This CDR3 region has 15 residues. J gave up 3 bases and V 0 bases, and 5 bases lay outside the gene matches. CDR3 DNA: TGTGCCAGCAGCTTGGGGATCGACAGGGAAGAGACCCAGTACTTC. It specifies CASSLGIDREETQYF.

This sequence joins TRBV29-1 and TRBJ1-1; D is uncertain. This CDR3 is built from 13 residues. Between the trimmed V and J ends, which lost 0 bases and 9 bases, there was a span of 14 bases. Germline CDR1 SQVTM, CDR2 ANQGSEA. This CDR3 is CSVEDWLSLQAFF. The DNA for the CDR3 is TGCAGCGTTGAAGATTGGCTTTCTCTCCAAGCTTTCTTT.

This clone was observed once. This rearrangement joins TRBV30 to TRBJ1-3; D unresolved. Trimming removed 1 base from V and 8 bases from J, with 0 bases in between. This CDR3 region has 9 residues. Germline V gene data show CDR1 as GTSNPN and CDR2 as SVGIG (reference sequence). DNA of the CDR3: TGTGCCTGGAGTGACACCATATATTTT. It specifies CAWSDTIYF.

This clone has just a few counts. This sequence joins TRBV11-2 and TRBJ2-5; no definite D call. The V end lost 5 bases, the J end lost 4 bases, and 5 bases lay between the germline ends. CDR1 and CDR2 from the germline V gene are SGHAT and FQNNGV. CDR3 length: 11 amino acids. The CDR3, as DNA: TGTGCCAGCAGCCCCGCAGAGACCCAGTACTTC. Residues: CASSPAETQYF.

This clone was observed a single time. The chain employs TRBV6-5 and TRBJ1-2, with D tentatively TRBD1 (5 bases). V shed 6 bases and J shed 0 bases, with 5 bases lying between them. Germline lookup yields CDR1 MNHEY and CDR2 SVGAGI. The CDR3 loop spans 12 amino acids. CDR3 region: CASRGANYGYTF. In DNA form, the CDR3 reads TGTGCCAGCAGGGGGGCTAACTATGGCTACACCTTC.

This rearrangement joins TRBV7-8 to TRBJ1-2, with D unclear. This CDR3 region has 14 residues. V was trimmed by 0 bases and J by 4 bases, leaving 9 bases between them. Germline V gene sequence: CDR1 SGHVS, CDR2 FQNEAQ. The CDR3 here is CASSLAVTVYGYTF. The CDR3 DNA is TGTGCCAGCAGCTTAGCGGTGACCGTCTATGGCTACACCTTC. Variable domain in full (rest from reference TRBV7-8 and TRBJ1-2): GAGVSQSPRYKVAKRGQDVALRCDPISGHVSLFWYQQALGQGPEFLTYFQNEAQLDKSGLPSDRFFAERPEGSVSTLKIQRTQQEDSAVYLCASSLAVTVYGYTFGSGTRLTVV.

The chain couples TRBV30 to TRBJ2-7; TRBD1 might be the D (6 bases). Germline CDR1 and CDR2: GTSNPN and SVGIG (reference sequence). V was pared by 5 bases and J by 5 bases, with 10 bases between. This CDR3 has 11 amino acids. In DNA form, the CDR3 reads TGTGCCTGGGACAGGAGGAACGAGCAGTACTTC. It specifies CAWDRRNEQYF.

The V and J genes are TRBV2 and TRBJ2-6; D may be TRBD1 (6 bases). V dropped 8 bases and J dropped 5 bases, with 16 bases sitting between them. The CDR3 length is 15 residues. Germline V gives CDR1 SNHLY, CDR2 FYNNEI. The CDR3: CASRTELLRANVLTF. The CDR3 DNA follows: TGTGCCAGCCGGACAGAGCTTTTAAGGGCCAACGTCCTGACTTTC.

The chain carries TRBV7-2 and TRBJ1-5; D may be TRBD1 (5 bases). Germline CDR1 SGHTA, CDR2 FQGNSA. There are 14 residues in the CDR3. V was clipped by 5 bases and J by 6 bases, with 14 bases between them. Written as DNA, the CDR3 is TGTGCCAGCAGCCCCCGAAGGGGCGGTCAGCCCCAGCATTTT. Translation: CASSPRRGGQPQHF. Based on the CDR3 plus reference TRBV7-2 and TRBJ1-5, the full variable domain is GAGVSQSPSNKVTEKGKDVELRCDPISGHTALYWYRQSLGQGLEFLIYFQGNSAPDKSGLPSDRFSAERTGGSVSTLTIQRTQQEDSAVYLCASSPRRGGQPQHFGDGTRLSIL.

With respect to this clone: In the same sample, other DNA sequences code for this CDR3. The chain links TRBV29-1 to TRBJ2-7; 9 bases line up with TRBD1. The CDR3 is made up of 13 amino acids. Trimming at V came to 6 bases and at J to 4 bases, leaving 7 bases not matched to a gene. The germline V gene has CDR1 SQVTM and CDR2 ANQGSEA. CDR3 DNA: TGCAGCGTAGAGGGACAGGGTGGTTACGAGCAGTACTTC. Translating gives CSVEGQGGYEQYF.

The genes are TRBV29-1 and TRBJ1-1; D is unresolved. The germline V and J ends were trimmed by 4 bases and 4 bases, with 13 bases remaining between them. CDR3 size: 13 residues. Germline V gives CDR1 SQVTM, CDR2 ANQGSEA. CDR3 sequence: CSVGSREGTEAFF. DNA for the CDR3: TGCAGCGTTGGCTCGAGGGAAGGCACTGAAGCTTTCTTT.

The rearrangement uses TRBV2 and TRBJ1-2; D not certain. There are 12 residues in the CDR3. Germline-derived CDR1 and CDR2 are SNHLY and FYNNEI. The V end was cut by 7 bases, the J end by 4 bases, with 10 bases between. CDR3 residues: CASIPGGYGYTF. The DNA for the CDR3 is TGTGCCAGCATCCCCGGCGGCTATGGCTACACCTTC.

V and J are TRBV29-1 and TRBJ1-2, with 9 bases aligning to TRBD1. The CDR3 contains 13 residues. V lost 6 bases to trimming and J lost 7 bases; unmatched junction nucleotides: 9. CDR1 SQVTM and CDR2 ANQGSEA come from the germline V gene. CDR3 nucleotide sequence: TGCAGCGTGGCCGGGACAGGGACAGGTGGCTACACCTTC. The encoded protein is CSVAGTGTGGYTF.

V is TRBV7-9 and J is TRBJ2-7, with a tentative D call TRBD1 (6 bases). V lost 3 bases and J 0 bases, leaving 12 bases between the germline ends. Germline V gives CDR1 SEHNR, CDR2 FQNEAQ (reference sequence). CDR3 length equals 15 residues. The CDR3 here is CASSFGDKSSYEQYF. Written as DNA, the CDR3 is TGTGCCAGCAGCTTCGGGGACAAGAGCTCCTACGAGCAGTACTTC.

The V call is TRBV6-1, the J call TRBJ1-3, with D perhaps TRBD1 (5 bases). Between the trimmed V and J ends, which lost 8 bases and 2 bases, there was a span of 13 bases. The CDR3 spans 14 residues. CDR1 is MNHNS, CDR2 SASEGT, per germline. This CDR3 is CASRDYRPGNTIYF. CDR3 coding DNA: TGTGCCAGCCGGGACTATAGACCTGGAAACACCATATATTTT.

In this sample, this clone turned up a few times. The CDR3 sequence is CSVAPGTGKEKLFF. The DNA of the CDR3 is TGCAGCGTTGCCCCCGGGACAGGGAAAGAAAAACTGTTTTTT. The J gene is TRBJ1-4, the V gene TRBV29-1; 9 bases line up with TRBD1. V dropped 4 bases and J dropped 8; count of bases not matched to a gene: 8. Germline V gene sequence: CDR1 SQVTM, CDR2 ANQGSEA. This CDR3 comprises 14 residues. Variable domain in full (rest from reference TRBV29-1 and TRBJ1-4): SAVISQKPSRDICQRGTSLTIQCQVDSQVTMMFWYRQQPGQSLTLIATANQGSEATYESGFVIDKFPISRPNLTFSTLTVSNMSPEDSSIYLCSVAPGTGKEKLFFGSGTQLSVL.

The chain carries TRBV30 and TRBJ1-6, with D uncertain. There are 12 residues in the CDR3. V lost 3 bases, J lost 5 bases, and 5 bases lay in between. CDR1 and CDR2 (germline): GTSNPN, SVGIG (reference sequence). The CDR3 DNA reads as TGTGCCTGGAGGGGAAATAATTCACCCCTCCACTTT. Translation gives CAWRGNNSPLHF.